This TCR beta chain appears in the sequencing data of a study of T cells after yellow fever vaccination. V gave up 4 bases and J gave up 6 bases, with 19 bases separating them. CDR3 length: 15 amino acids. Germline assignment: CDR1 SEHNR and CDR2 FQNEAQ (reference sequence). There are many counts of this clonotype. Antigen: not known. Study-wide results and limits: Weaker overall, the secondary response nonetheless peaked faster (day 5 versus 15). It was a small share of clonotypes that appeared in both CD4 and CD8 compartments.

Template switching by 5'RACE produced TCR cDNA, adding a universal primer site and UMIs. TCRdb re-analysed the 5' RACE reads in MiXCR, keeping a single row per CDR3 protein. In the table there are a few hundred thousand distinct CDR3 sequences, over 15% of which are singletons. The rearrangement uses TRBV7-9 and TRBJ2-7, with TRBD2 as a possible D gene (5 bases). The sample consisted of PBMCs, taken 15 days after the yellow fever booster vaccination. The receptor's source is a man between 25 and 39 years old who received the YFV17D yellow fever vaccine. CDR3 coding DNA: TGTGCCAGCAGCTCCGACTGGACTCCAAGGACCGAGCAGTACTTC. This codes for CASSSDWTPRTEQYF.